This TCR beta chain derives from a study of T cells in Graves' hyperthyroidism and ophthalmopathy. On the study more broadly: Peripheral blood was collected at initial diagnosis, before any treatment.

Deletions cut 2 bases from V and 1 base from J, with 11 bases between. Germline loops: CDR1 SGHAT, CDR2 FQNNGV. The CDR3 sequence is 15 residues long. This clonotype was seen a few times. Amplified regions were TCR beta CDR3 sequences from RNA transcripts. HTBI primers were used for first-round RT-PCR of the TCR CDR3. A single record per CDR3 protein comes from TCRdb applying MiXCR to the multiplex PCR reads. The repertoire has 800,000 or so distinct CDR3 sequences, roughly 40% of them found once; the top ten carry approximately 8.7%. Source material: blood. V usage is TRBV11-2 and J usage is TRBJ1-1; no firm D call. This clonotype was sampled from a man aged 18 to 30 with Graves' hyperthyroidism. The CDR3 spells CASSLPNSENTEAFF. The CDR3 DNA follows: TGTGCCAGCAGCTTACCAAACAGTGAGAACACTGAAGCTTTCTTT.